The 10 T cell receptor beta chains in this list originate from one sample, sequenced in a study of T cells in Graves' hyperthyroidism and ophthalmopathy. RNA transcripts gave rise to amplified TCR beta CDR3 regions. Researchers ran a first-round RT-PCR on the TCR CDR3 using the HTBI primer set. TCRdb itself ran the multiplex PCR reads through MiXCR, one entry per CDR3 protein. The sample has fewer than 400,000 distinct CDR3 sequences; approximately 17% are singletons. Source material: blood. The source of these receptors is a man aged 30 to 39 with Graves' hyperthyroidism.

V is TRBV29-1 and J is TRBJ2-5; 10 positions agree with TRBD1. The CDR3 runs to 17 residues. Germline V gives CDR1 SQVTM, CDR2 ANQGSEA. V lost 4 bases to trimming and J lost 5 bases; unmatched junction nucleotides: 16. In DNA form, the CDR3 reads TGCAGCGTTGGTGGAACCCGACAGGGGGCCACCCTGGAGACCCAGTACTTC. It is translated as CSVGGTRQGATLETQYF.

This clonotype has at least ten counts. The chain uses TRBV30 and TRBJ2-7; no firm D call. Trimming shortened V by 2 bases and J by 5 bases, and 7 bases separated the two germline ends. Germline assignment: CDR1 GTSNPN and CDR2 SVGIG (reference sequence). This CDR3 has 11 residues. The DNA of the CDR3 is TGTGCCTGGAGTATCAGCGACGAGCAGTACTTC. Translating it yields CAWSISDEQYF. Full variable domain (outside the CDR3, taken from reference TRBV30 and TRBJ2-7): SQTIHQWPATLVQPVGSPLSLECTVEGTSNPNLYWYRQAAGRGLQLLFYSVGIGQISSEVPQNLSASRPQDRQFILSSKKLLLSDSGFYLCAWSISDEQYFGPGTRLTVT.

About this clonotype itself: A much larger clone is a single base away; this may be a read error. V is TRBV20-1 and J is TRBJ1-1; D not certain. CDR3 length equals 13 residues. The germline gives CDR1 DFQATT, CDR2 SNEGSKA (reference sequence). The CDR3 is CSARERSNTEVFF. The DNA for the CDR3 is TGCAGTGCTAGAGAACGGAGTAACACTGAAGTTTTCTTT.

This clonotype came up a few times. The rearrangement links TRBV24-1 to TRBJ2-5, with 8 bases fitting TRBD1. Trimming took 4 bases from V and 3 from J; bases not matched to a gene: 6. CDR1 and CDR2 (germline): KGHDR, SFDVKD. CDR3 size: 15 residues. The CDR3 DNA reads TGTGCCACCAGTGAGGAGTCGGACAGGGAAGAGACCCAGTACTTC. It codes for CATSEESDREETQYF.

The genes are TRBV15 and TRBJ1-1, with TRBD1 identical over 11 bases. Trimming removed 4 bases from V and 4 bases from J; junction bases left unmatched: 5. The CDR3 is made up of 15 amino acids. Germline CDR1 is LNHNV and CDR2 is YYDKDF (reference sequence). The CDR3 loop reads CATSTTGTGGTEAFF. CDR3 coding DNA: TGTGCCACCAGCACCACCGGGACAGGGGGCACTGAAGCTTTCTTT.

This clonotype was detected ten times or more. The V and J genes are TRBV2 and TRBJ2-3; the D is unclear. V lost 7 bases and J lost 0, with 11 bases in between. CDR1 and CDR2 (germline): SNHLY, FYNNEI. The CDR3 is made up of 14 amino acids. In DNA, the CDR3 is TGTGCCAGCATAGGAAGTGGGAGCACAGATACGCAGTATTTT. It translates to CASIGSGSTDTQYF.

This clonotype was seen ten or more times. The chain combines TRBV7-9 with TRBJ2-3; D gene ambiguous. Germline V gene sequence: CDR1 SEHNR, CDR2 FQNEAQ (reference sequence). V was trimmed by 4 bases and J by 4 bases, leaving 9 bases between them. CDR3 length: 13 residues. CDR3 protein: CASSYRLADTQYF. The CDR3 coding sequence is TGTGCCAGCAGCTACCGGCTAGCAGATACGCAGTATTTT.

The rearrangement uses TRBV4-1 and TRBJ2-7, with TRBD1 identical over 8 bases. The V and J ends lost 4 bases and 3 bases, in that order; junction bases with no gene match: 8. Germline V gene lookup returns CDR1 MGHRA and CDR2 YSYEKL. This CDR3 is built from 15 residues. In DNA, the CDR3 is TGCGCCAGCAGCCCCGGACAGGGTATCCTCTACGAGCAGTACTTC. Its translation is CASSPGQGILYEQYF.

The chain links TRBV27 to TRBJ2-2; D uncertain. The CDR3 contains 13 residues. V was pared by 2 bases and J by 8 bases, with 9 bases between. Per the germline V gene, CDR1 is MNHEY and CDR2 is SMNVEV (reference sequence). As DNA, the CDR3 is TGTGCCAGCAGTTTAGGCCCAATGGGGGAGCTGTTTTTT. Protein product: CASSLGPMGELFF.

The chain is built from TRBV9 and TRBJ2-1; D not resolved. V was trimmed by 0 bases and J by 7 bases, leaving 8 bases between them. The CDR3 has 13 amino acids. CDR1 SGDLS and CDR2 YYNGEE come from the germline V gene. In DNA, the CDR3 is TGTGCCAGCAGCGTAGCTGGTGGGAATGAGCAGTTCTTC. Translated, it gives CASSVAGGNEQFF.